A selection of T cell receptor beta chains follows, all from one sample in a study of cytomegalovirus exposure and HLA in healthy donors. The assay was immunoSEQ multiplex PCR, and TCRdb's table has in-frame clones only and misses some. This table lists roughly 80,000 clones. The sequenced sample consisted of PBMCs. The receptors come from a man aged 50 or older in good health and CMV-seronegative. CDR3s include the opening cysteine and the closing phenylalanine or tryptophan. Each record gives: D gene, J gene, V gene, CDR3 protein, CDR3 DNA. A D gene is named only where the DNA matches it firmly.

>-|TRBJ1-2|TRBV27
CASSPKTANYGYTF
TGTGCCAGCAGTCCCAAGACAGCTAACTATGGCTACACCTTC
>-|TRBJ1-2|TRBV9
CASSVGQYSLYGYTF
TGTGCCAGCAGCGTAGGACAGTATTCCCTCTATGGCTACACCTTC
>-|TRBJ2-5|TRBV5-1
CASRLGTSQETQYF
TGCGCCAGCAGACTCGGGACTTCTCAAGAGACCCAGTACTTC
>TRBD1|TRBJ1-1|TRBV2
CASSVDRDPEAFF
TGTGCCAGCAGTGTCGACAGGGATCCTGAAGCTTTCTTT
>TRBD2|TRBJ2-7|TRBV5-1
CASSRLAGAYEQYF
TGCGCCAGCAGCCGCTTAGCGGGGGCGTACGAGCAGTACTTC
>-|TRBJ1-6|TRBV2
CASTAGILDSPLHF
TGTGCCAGCACGGCAGGGATCTTGGATTCACCCCTCCACTTT
>TRBD1|TRBJ1-6|TRBV15
CATSRQDRGSPLHF
TGTGCCACCAGCAGGCAGGACAGGGGTTCACCCCTCCACTTT
>-|TRBJ2-7|TRBV18
CASSPTGYDYEQYF
TGTGCCAGCTCACCTACAGGGTACGACTACGAGCAGTACTTC
>TRBD1|TRBJ2-7|TRBV14
CASSLPGTGGIEQYF
TGTGCCAGCAGCCTCCCCGGGACAGGGGGTATCGAGCAGTACTTC
>-|TRBJ1-1|TRBV11-2
CASSLAPQGNTEAFF
TGTGCCAGCAGCTTAGCACCCCAGGGGAACACTGAAGCTTTCTTT
>TRBD2|TRBJ2-1|TRBV7-8
CASSATWPGGLDNEQFF
TGTGCCAGCAGCGCCACCTGGCCGGGGGGGCTCGACAATGAGCAGTTCTTC
>TRBD1|TRBJ2-5|TRBV28
CASSPRPGQGSTETQYF
TGTGCCAGCAGTCCACGGCCTGGACAGGGGTCCACCGAGACCCAGTACTTC